The 20 T cell receptor beta chains below come from one sample, sequenced in a study of blood T cell repertoires in COVID-19. Here immunoSEQ multiplex PCR was the method, and the copy in TCRdb shows in-frame clones only, minus some. This table has some 210,000 clones, around 83% appearing once. The sequenced sample consisted of peripheral blood. These receptors were taken from a man between 50 and 59 years old with active or convalescent COVID-19.

The chain links TRBV9 to TRBJ1-2; 7 bases are shared with TRBD1. Germline values: CDR1 SGDLS, CDR2 YYNGEE. This CDR3 region has 14 residues. Trimming at V came to 0 bases and at J to 6 bases, leaving 5 bases not matched to a gene. The CDR3 region has the DNA TGTGCCAGCAGCGTAGACCCCAGGGGGGATGGCTACACCTTC. This translates into CASSVDPRGDGYTF.

This clone was counted a few times. The chain uses TRBV30 and TRBJ1-2; 11 nucleotides align to TRBD1. Germline CDR1 and CDR2: GTSNPN and SVGIG (reference sequence). Unmatched junction bases numbered 3, after V lost 2 bases and J lost 4 bases. This CDR3 is built from 14 residues. CDR3 coding DNA: TGTGCCTGGAGTCGGGACAGGGGGACCTATGGCTACACCTTC. It specifies CAWSRDRGTYGYTF. The full variable domain, in which reference TRBV30 and TRBJ1-2 provide the parts outside the CDR3, is SQTIHQWPATLVQPVGSPLSLECTVEGTSNPNLYWYRQAAGRGLQLLFYSVGIGQISSEVPQNLSASRPQDRQFILSSKKLLLSDSGFYLCAWSRDRGTYGYTFGSGTRLTVV.

The V gene is TRBV18, the J gene TRBJ1-1, with TRBD1 matching 7 bases. The CDR3 consists of 14 residues. Germline-derived CDR1 and CDR2 are KGHSH and LQKENI. J gave up 1 base and V 2 bases, and 1 base lay outside the gene matches. The CDR3 loop reads CASSPNRGNTEAFF. CDR3 coding DNA: TGTGCCAGCTCACCAAACAGGGGGAACACTGAAGCTTTCTTT.

CDR3 protein: CASSLEVTGVREQYF. The CDR3 bases are TGTGCCAGCAGCTTAGAGGTGACAGGCGTCCGCGAGCAGTACTTC. The chain employs TRBV7-2 and TRBJ2-7, with D tentatively TRBD1 (6 bases). CDR1 is SGHTA and CDR2 is FQGNSA in the germline V gene. The V and J ends lost 1 base and 6 bases respectively, with 16 bases between them. The CDR3 extends over 15 amino acids.

The V gene is TRBV14, the J gene TRBJ2-2; TRBD2 is a possible D gene (5 bases). Trimming shortened V by 3 bases and J by 4 bases, and 9 bases separated the two germline ends. Germline V CDR1 and CDR2: SGHDN, FVKESK. The CDR3 contains 14 residues. In DNA, the CDR3 is TGTGCCAGCAGCCAGTTCAGCGGCACCGGGGAGCTGTTTTTT. Encoded protein: CASSQFSGTGELFF.

This chain uses TRBV27 with TRBJ1-5; maybe TRBD1 (6 bases). Germline CDR1 is MNHEY and CDR2 is SMNVEV (reference sequence). This CDR3 has 15 residues. V dropped 5 bases and J dropped 7 bases, with 18 bases sitting between them. As DNA, the CDR3 is TGTGCCAGCAGTAATATAGGGGGTTTAGGGCAGCCCCAGCATTTT. It yields the protein CASSNIGGLGQPQHF.

This chain uses TRBV20-1 with TRBJ2-1; 10 bases are shared with TRBD1. After removal of 3 bases from V and 4 bases from J, the junction contained 3 bases not matched to a gene. Germline loops: CDR1 DFQATT, CDR2 SNEGSKA (reference sequence). CDR3 size: 14 residues. CDR3 sequence: CSASGDRGYNEQFF. CDR3 bases: TGCAGTGCTAGTGGGGACAGGGGTTACAATGAGCAGTTCTTC.

In its sample, this clone was seen a few times. The J gene is TRBJ2-3, the V gene TRBV27, with 15 bases fitting TRBD2. Germline V gene sequence: CDR1 MNHEY, CDR2 SMNVEV (reference sequence). The CDR3 has 16 residues. Trimming removed 10 bases from V and 3 bases from J; junction bases left unmatched: 8. CDR3 sequence: CATRTSGREGTDTQYF. The DNA for the CDR3 is TGTGCCACACGGACTAGCGGGAGGGAAGGGACAGATACGCAGTATTTT.

This clone came up many times. The rearrangement links TRBV10-1 to TRBJ2-1, with 10 positions matching TRBD2. Germline V CDR1 and CDR2: WNHNN, SYGVQD (reference sequence). Trimming took 4 bases from V and 7 from J; bases not matched to a gene: 7. The CDR3 spans 15 residues. In DNA form, the CDR3 reads TGCGCCAGCAGTGCTTCTAGCGGGGGAGGTAATGAGCAGTTCTTC. Translating gives CASSASSGGGNEQFF.

This clone was detected many times. V gene TRBV30 combines with J gene TRBJ1-5, with a weak D call TRBD1 (5 bases). The CDR3 spans 17 residues. Trimming removed 3 bases at V and 6 bases at J, with 24 bases between. Germline CDR1 is GTSNPN and CDR2 is SVGIG (reference sequence). The CDR3, as DNA: TGTGCCTGGAGCTCCCGGCCAGACACCAGCGGGGGTCAGCCCCAGCATTTT. The encoded protein is CAWSSRPDTSGGQPQHF. The complete variable domain, with remaining parts taken from reference TRBV30 and TRBJ1-5, reads SQTIHQWPATLVQPVGSPLSLECTVEGTSNPNLYWYRQAAGRGLQLLFYSVGIGQISSEVPQNLSASRPQDRQFILSSKKLLLSDSGFYLCAWSSRPDTSGGQPQHFGDGTRLSIL.

The V call is TRBV5-1, the J call TRBJ2-1; D might be TRBD2 (5 bases). CDR1 and CDR2 (germline): SGHRS, YFSETQ. The ends were cut back, 4 bases at V and 0 bases at J, with 8 bases in the middle. CDR3 length: 14 amino acids. The DNA of the CDR3 is TGCGCCAGCAGCCGGGGAGACTCCTACAATGAGCAGTTCTTC. This codes for CASSRGDSYNEQFF.

This clone occurred once. CDR3: CATSRGDRDSSPLHF. CDR3 DNA: TGTGCCACCAGCAGAGGCGACAGGGATAGTTCACCCCTCCACTTT. The rearrangement joins TRBV15 to TRBJ1-6, with 7 bases identical to TRBD1. The CDR3 runs to 15 residues. The germline CDR1 and CDR2 sequences are LNHNV and YYDKDF (reference sequence). Trimming cost V 1 base and J 9 bases; bases outside gene matches: 6.

The chain carries TRBV2 and TRBJ2-1, with 10 nucleotides matching TRBD2. The CDR3 runs 16 residues. Germline lookup yields CDR1 SNHLY and CDR2 FYNNEI. Trimming removed 10 bases from V and 2 bases from J; junction bases left unmatched: 11. CDR3 amino acids: CAIVEGSGRTYNEQFF. CDR3 coding DNA: TGTGCCATCGTGGAAGGTAGCGGGAGGACCTACAATGAGCAGTTCTTC.

This clone was seen a single time. The chain employs TRBV30 and TRBJ1-6, with D possibly being TRBD1 (6 bases). Germline loops: CDR1 GTSNPN, CDR2 SVGIG (reference sequence). V lost 1 base, J lost 10 bases, and 11 bases lay in between. The CDR3 has 13 amino acids. The CDR3 protein is CAWSGTVQSPLHF. The CDR3 DNA sequence: TGTGCCTGGAGTGGGACAGTGCAATCACCCCTCCACTTT.

V is TRBV27 and J is TRBJ2-3, with TRBD2 matching over 8 bases. The CDR3 covers 14 residues. Germline CDR1 MNHEY, CDR2 SMNVEV (reference sequence). After removal of 5 bases from V and 4 bases from J, the junction contained 5 bases not matched to a gene. CDR3 in amino acids: CASSPGTRSDTQYF. The DNA of the CDR3 is TGTGCCAGCAGTCCCGGGACTAGGTCAGATACGCAGTATTTT.

The chain has TRBV28 and TRBJ1-5, with unresolved D. Trimming left V 2 bases short and J 9 bases short, with 17 bases between. The CDR3 is made up of 15 amino acids. Germline values: CDR1 MDHEN, CDR2 SYDVKM. CDR3 in DNA: TGTGCCAGCAGTTTACCTTTCGGGGAGCATCGGCCCCAGCATTTT. Translation: CASSLPFGEHRPQHF.

The rearrangement uses TRBV30 and TRBJ2-5; 9 nucleotides line up with TRBD2. CDR1 is GTSNPN, CDR2 SVGIG, per germline (reference sequence). The trim removed 1 base at V and 1 base at J, leaving 7 bases unmatched. The CDR3 is made up of 16 amino acids. This CDR3 reads CAWSGGSGGAQETQYF. CDR3 DNA sequence: TGTGCCTGGAGTGGGGGTAGCGGGGGAGCCCAAGAGACCCAGTACTTC.

J is TRBJ2-3 and V is TRBV5-1; 9 bases line up with TRBD2. Germline values: CDR1 SGHRS, CDR2 YFSETQ. V lost 0 bases and J lost 6; bases outside the gene matches: 8. The CDR3 runs 16 residues. The chain's CDR3 is CASSLVAGATGDTQYF. The CDR3 DNA follows: TGCGCCAGCAGCTTGGTAGCGGGAGCCACGGGGGATACGCAGTATTTT.

V gene TRBV5-4 combines with J gene TRBJ2-7; 9 bases fit TRBD1. From germline, CDR1 is SGHNT and CDR2 YYREEE (reference sequence). Germline trimming cut 3 bases from V and 0 bases from J; bases unmatched to any gene: 4. This CDR3 comprises 15 residues. CDR3 residues: CASSSGQGNSYEQYF. Here the CDR3 DNA reads TGTGCCAGCAGCTCGGGACAGGGAAACTCCTACGAGCAGTACTTC. The whole variable domain, filled in from reference TRBV5-4 and TRBJ2-7, reads ETGVTQSPTHLIKTRGQQVTLRCSSQSGHNTVSWYQQALGQGPQFIFQYYREEENGRGNFPPRFSGLQFPNYSSELNVNALELDDSALYLCASSSGQGNSYEQYFGPGTRLTVT.

This CDR3 is CASSVSTNEKLFF. Written as DNA, the CDR3 is TGCGCCAGCAGCGTCTCAACTAATGAAAAACTGTTTTTT. The rearrangement links TRBV4-1 to TRBJ1-4; D is unclear. Trimming pared 5 bases from V and 0 bases from J, leaving 4 bases between. Germline CDR1 is MGHRA and CDR2 is YSYEKL. CDR3 length: 13 residues.